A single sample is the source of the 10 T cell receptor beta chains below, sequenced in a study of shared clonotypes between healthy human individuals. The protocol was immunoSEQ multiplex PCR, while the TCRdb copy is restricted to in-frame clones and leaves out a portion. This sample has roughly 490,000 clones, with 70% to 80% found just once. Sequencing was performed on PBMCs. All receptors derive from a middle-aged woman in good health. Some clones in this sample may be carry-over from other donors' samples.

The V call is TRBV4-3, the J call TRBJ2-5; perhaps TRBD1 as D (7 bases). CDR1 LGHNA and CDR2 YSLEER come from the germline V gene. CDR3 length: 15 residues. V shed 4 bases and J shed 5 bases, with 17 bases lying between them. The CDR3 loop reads CASSRTIQGRETQYF. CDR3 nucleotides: TGCGCCAGCAGCCGGACTATACAGGGGAGGGAGACCCAGTACTTC.

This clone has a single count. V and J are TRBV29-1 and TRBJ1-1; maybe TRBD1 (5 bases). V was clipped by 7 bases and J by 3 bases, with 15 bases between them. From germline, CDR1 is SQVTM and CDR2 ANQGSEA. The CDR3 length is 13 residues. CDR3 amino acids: CSAAGATYTEAFF. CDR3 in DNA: TGCAGCGCCGCCGGGGCGACTTACACTGAAGCTTTCTTT.

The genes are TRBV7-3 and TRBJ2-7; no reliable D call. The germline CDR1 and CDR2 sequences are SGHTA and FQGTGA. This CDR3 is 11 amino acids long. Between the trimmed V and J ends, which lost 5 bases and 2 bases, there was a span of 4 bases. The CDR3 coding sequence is TGTGCCAGCAGCAGGACCTACGAGCAGTACTTC. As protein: CASSRTYEQYF.

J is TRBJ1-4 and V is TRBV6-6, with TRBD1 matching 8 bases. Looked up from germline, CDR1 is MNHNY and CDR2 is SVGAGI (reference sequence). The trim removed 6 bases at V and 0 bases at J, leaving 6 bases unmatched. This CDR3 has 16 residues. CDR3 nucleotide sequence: TGTGCCAGCAGACAACAGGGGGGGGCAACTAATGAAAAACTGTTTTTT. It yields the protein CASRQQGGATNEKLFF.

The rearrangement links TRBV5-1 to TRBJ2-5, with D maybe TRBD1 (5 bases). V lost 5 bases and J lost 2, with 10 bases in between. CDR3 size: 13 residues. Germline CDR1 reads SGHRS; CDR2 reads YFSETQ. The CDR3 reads CASSWTQQETQYF. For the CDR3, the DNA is TGCGCCAGCAGTTGGACACAGCAAGAGACCCAGTACTTC.

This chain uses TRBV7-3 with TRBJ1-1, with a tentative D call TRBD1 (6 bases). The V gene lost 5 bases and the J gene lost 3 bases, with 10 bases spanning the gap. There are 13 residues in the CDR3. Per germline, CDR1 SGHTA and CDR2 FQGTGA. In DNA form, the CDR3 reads TGTGCCAGCAGCACACAGGGATACACTGAAGCTTTCTTT. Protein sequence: CASSTQGYTEAFF.

This chain's CDR3 is CASSSGQGTQETQYF. Here the CDR3 DNA reads TGTGCCAGCAGCTCTGGGCAGGGGACCCAAGAGACCCAGTACTTC. The genes are TRBV11-1 and TRBJ2-5; TRBD1 is a possible D gene (6 bases). V was cut by 4 bases and J by 1 base, with 13 bases left in between. The germline V gene encodes CDR1 SGHAT and CDR2 FQDESV (reference sequence). This CDR3 region has 15 residues. Full variable domain (missing parts from reference TRBV11-1 and TRBJ2-5): EAEVAQSPRYKITEKSQAVAFWCDPISGHATLYWYRQILGQGPELLVQFQDESVVDDSQLPKDRFSAERLKGVDSTLKIQPAELGDSAMYLCASSSGQGTQETQYFGPGTRLLVL.

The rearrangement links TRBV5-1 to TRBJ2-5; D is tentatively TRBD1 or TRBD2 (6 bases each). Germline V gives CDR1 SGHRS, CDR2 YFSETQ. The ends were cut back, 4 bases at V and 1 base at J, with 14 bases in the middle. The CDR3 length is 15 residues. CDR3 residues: CASSPGAMGQETQYF. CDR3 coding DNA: TGCGCCAGCAGCCCGGGGGCAATGGGCCAAGAGACCCAGTACTTC.

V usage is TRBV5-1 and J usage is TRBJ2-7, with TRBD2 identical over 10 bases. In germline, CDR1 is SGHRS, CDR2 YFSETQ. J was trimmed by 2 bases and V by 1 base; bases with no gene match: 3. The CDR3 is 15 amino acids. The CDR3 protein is CASSLLAGETYEQYF. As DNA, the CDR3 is TGCGCCAGCAGCTTGCTAGCGGGAGAGACCTACGAGCAGTACTTC.

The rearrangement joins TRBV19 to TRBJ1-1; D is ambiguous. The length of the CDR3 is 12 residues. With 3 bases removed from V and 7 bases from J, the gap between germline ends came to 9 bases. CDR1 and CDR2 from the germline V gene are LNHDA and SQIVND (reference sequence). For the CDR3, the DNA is TGTGCCAGTAGTATCGGGAATAATGAAGCTTTCTTT. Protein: CASSIGNNEAFF.